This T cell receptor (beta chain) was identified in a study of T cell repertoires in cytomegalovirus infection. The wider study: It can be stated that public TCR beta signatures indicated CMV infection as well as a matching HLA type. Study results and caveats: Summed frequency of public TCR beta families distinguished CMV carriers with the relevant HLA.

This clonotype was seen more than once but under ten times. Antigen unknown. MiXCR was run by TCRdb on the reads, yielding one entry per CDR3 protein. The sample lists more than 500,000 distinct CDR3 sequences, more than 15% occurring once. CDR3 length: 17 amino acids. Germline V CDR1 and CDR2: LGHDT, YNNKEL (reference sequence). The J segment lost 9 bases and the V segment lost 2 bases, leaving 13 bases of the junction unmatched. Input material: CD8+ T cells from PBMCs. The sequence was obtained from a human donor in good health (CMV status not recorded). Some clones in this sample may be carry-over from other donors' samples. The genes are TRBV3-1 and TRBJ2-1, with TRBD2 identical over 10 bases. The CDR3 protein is CASSQPTGLAEAIEQFF. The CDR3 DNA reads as TGTGCCAGCAGCCAACCCACCGGACTAGCGGAGGCCATTGAGCAGTTCTTC.